What follows describes a single T cell receptor (beta chain). Its specificity is unknown. Produced via immunoSEQ multiplex PCR; TCRdb's table is partial and in-frame only. The sample yields about 130,000 clones, roughly 91% seen once. The record originates from a study of T cell responses to AZD1222 COVID-19 vaccine. Study outcomes and limitations: Regions left unmutated in variants are reportedly the target of nearly half of spike-specific TCRs.

CDR1 is SGDLS and CDR2 is YYNGEE in the germline V gene. The CDR3 extends over 17 amino acids. V was trimmed by 0 bases and J by 6 bases, leaving 21 bases between them. The sequence derives from an adult who received the AZD1222 COVID-19 vaccine. The V call is TRBV9, the J call TRBJ1-2; a weak D match, TRBD1 (6 bases). Sample: peripheral blood, taken 28 days after the second AZD1222 dose. The CDR3 sequence is CASSVGGGLHPRDGYTF. In nucleotides, the CDR3 is TGTGCCAGCAGCGTAGGAGGGGGGCTACATCCCCGGGATGGCTACACCTTC.